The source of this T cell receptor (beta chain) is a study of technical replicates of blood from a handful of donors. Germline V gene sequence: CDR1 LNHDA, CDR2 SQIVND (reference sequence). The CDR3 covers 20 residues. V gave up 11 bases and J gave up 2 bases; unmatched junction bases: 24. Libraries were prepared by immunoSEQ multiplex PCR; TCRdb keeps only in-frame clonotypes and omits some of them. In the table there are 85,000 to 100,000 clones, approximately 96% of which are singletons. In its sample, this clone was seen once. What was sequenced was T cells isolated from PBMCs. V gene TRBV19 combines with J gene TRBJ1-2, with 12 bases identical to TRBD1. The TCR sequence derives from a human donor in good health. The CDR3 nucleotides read TGTGCCGGAAGAGGGACAGGGGGCGGGTTCCTCGTAGTTACAAACTATGGCTACACCTTC. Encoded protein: CAGRGTGGGFLVVTNYGYTF.